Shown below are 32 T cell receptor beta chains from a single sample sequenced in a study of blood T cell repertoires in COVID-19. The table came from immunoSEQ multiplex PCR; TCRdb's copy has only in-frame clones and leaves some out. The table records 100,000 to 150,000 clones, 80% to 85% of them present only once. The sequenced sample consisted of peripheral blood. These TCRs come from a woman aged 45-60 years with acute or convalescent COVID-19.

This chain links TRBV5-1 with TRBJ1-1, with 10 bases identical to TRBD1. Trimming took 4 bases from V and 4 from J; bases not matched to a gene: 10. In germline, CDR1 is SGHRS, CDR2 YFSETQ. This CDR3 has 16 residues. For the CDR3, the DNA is TGCGCCAGCAGCCGTGACAGGGGGCAAGGGAGCACTGAAGCTTTCTTT. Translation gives CASSRDRGQGSTEAFF.

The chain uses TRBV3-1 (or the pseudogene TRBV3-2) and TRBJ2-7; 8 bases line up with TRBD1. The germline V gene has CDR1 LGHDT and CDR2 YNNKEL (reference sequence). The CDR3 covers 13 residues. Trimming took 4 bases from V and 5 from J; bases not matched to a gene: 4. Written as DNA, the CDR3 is TGTGCCAGCAGCCGACAGGGGACCCACGAGCAGTACTTC. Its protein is CASSRQGTHEQYF.

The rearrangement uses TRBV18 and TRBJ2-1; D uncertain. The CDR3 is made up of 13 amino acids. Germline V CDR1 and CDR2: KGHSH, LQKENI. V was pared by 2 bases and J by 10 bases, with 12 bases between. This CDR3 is CASSPGPGREQFF. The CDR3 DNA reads TGTGCCAGCTCACCAGGGCCAGGAAGGGAGCAGTTCTTC.

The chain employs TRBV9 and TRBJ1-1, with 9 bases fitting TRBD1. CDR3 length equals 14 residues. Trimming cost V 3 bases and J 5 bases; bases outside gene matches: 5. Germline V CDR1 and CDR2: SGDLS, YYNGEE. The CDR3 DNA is TGTGCCAGCAGCGAGAGGGGGACAGGGACTGAAGCTTTCTTT. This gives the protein CASSERGTGTEAFF.

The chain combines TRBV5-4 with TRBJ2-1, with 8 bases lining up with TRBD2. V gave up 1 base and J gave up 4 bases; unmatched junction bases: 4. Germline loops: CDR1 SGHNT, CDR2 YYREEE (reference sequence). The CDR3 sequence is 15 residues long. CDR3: CASSLWSGRYNEQFF. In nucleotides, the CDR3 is TGTGCCAGCAGCTTGTGGAGCGGGAGATACAATGAGCAGTTCTTC. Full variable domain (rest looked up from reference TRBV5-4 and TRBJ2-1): ETGVTQSPTHLIKTRGQQVTLRCSSQSGHNTVSWYQQALGQGPQFIFQYYREEENGRGNFPPRFSGLQFPNYSSELNVNALELDDSALYLCASSLWSGRYNEQFFGPGTRLTVL.

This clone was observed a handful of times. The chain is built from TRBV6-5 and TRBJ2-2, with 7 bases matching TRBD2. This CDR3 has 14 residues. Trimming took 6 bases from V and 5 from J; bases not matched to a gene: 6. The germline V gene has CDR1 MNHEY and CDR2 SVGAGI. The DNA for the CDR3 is TGTGCCAGCAGACCGACTAGCCCTACCGGGGAGCTGTTTTTT. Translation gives CASRPTSPTGELFF.

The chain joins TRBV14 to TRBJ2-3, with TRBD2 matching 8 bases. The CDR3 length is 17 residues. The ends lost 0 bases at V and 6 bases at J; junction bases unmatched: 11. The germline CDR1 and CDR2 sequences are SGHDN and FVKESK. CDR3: CASSQDIGAGVSDTQYF. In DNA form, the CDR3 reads TGTGCCAGCAGCCAAGATATTGGAGCGGGAGTTTCGGATACGCAGTATTTT.

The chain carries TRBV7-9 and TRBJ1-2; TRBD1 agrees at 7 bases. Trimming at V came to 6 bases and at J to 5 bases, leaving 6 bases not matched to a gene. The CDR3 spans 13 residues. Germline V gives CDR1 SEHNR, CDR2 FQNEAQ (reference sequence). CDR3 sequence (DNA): TGTGCCAGCAGACCGGACAGGATGTATGGCTACACCTTC. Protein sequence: CASRPDRMYGYTF.

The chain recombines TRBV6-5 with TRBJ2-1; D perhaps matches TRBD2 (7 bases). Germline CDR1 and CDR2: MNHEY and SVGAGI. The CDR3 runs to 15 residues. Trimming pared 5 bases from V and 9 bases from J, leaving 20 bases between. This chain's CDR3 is CASSLRGGRSVEQFF. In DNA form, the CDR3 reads TGTGCCAGCAGTCTAAGGGGGGGGCGCTCGGTTGAGCAGTTCTTC.

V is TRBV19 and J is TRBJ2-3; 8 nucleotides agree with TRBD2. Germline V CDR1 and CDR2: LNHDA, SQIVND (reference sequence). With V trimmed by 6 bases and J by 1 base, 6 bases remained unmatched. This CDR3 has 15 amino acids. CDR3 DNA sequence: TGTGCCAGTAGCTTCGGGCGGGAGGGCACAGATACGCAGTATTTT. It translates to CASSFGREGTDTQYF.

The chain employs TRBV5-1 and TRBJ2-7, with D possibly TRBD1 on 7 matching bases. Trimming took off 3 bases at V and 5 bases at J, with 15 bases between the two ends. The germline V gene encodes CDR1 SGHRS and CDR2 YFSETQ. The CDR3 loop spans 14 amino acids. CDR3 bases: TGCGCCAGCAGCTCCCTACAGGGGAGGAACGAGCAGTACTTC. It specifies CASSSLQGRNEQYF. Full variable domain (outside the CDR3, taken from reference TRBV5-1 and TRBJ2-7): KAGVTQTPRYLIKTRGQQVTLSCSPISGHRSVSWYQQTPGQGLQFLFEYFSETQRNKGNFPGRFSGRQFSNSRSEMNVSTLELGDSALYLCASSSLQGRNEQYFGPGTRLTVT.

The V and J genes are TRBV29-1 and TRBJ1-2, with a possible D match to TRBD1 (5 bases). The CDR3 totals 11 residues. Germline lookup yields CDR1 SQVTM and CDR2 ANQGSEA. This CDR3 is CSIWGESRYTF. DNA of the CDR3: TGCAGTATTTGGGGCGAAAGTCGCTACACCTTC.

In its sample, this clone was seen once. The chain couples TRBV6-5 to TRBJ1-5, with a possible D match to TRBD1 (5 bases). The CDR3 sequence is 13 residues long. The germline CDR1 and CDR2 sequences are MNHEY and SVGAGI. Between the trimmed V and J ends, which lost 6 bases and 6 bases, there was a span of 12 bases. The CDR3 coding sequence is TGTGCCAGCAGCAGGGCCCCGAGTCAGCCCCAGCATTTT. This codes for CASSRAPSQPQHF.

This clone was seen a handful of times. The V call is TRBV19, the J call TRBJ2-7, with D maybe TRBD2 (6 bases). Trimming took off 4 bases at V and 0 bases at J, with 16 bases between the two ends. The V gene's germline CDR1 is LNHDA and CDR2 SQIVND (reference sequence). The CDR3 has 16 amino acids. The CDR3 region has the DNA TGTGCCAGTAGTAACCCGGGACTTTCGAGCTCCTACGAGCAGTACTTC. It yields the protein CASSNPGLSSSYEQYF.

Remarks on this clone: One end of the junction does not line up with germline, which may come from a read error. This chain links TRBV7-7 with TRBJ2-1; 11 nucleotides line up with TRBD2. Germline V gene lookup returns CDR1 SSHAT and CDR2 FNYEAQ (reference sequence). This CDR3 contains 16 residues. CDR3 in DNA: TGTGCTAGCAGCGTTCTAGCGGGAGGCCCCTACAATGAGCAGTTCTTC. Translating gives CASSVLAGGPYNEQFF.

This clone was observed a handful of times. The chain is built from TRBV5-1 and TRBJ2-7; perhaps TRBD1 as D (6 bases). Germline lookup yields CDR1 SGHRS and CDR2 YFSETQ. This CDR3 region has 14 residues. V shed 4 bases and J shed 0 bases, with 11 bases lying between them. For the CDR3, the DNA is TGCGCCAGCAGCGCCCAGGGGATCTCCTACGAGCAGTACTTC. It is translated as CASSAQGISYEQYF.

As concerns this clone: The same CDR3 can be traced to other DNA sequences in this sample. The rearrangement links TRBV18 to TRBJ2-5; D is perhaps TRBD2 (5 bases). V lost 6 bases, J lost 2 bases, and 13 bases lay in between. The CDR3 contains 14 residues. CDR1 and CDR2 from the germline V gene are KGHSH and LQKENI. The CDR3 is CASSPTSGQETQYF. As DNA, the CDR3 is TGTGCCAGCTCCCCCACGTCGGGACAAGAGACCCAGTACTTC.

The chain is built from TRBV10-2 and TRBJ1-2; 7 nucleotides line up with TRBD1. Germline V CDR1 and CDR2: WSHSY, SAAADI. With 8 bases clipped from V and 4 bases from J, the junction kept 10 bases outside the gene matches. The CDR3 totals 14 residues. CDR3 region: CASCPRQGLYGYTF. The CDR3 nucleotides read TGCGCCAGCTGCCCCCGACAGGGACTCTATGGCTACACCTTC.

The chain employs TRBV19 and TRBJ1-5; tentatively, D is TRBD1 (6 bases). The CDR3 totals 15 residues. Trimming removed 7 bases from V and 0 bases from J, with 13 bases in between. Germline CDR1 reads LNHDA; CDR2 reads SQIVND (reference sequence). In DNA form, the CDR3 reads TGTGCCAGTAAAGTCGGACAGTATAGCAATCAGCCCCAGCATTTT. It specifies CASKVGQYSNQPQHF.

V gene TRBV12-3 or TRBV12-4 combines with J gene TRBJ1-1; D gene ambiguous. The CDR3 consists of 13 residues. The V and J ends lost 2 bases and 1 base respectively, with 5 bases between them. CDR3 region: CASSLSSNTEAFF. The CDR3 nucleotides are TGTGCCAGCAGTTTATCGTCGAACACTGAAGCTTTCTTT.

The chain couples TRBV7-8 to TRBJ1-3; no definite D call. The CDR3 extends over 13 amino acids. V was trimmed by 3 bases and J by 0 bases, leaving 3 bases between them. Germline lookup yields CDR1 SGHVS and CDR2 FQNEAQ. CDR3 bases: TGTGCCAGCAGCTTTTACTCTGGAAACACCATATATTTT. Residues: CASSFYSGNTIYF.

Here the CDR3 reads CASSSQFPQYF. CDR3 sequence (DNA): TGTGCCAGCAGCTCCCAATTTCCCCAGTACTTC. The J gene is TRBJ2-5, the V gene TRBV7-2; D ambiguous. Per the germline V gene, CDR1 is SGHTA and CDR2 is FQGNSA. The V and J ends lost 4 bases and 9 bases respectively, with 9 bases between them. The CDR3 sequence is 11 residues long.

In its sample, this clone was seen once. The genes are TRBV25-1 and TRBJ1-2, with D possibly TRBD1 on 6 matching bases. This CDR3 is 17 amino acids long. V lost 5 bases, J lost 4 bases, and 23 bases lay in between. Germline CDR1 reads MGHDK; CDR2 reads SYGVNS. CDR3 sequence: CASSPQGGGQRSYGYTF. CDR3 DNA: TGTGCCAGCAGTCCCCAAGGGGGTGGACAGAGGAGCTATGGCTACACCTTC.

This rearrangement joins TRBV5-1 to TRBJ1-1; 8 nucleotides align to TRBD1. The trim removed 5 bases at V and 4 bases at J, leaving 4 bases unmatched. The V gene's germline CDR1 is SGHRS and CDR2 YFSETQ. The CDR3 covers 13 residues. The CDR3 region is CASRTGTGTEAFF. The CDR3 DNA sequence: TGCGCCAGCAGAACCGGGACAGGCACTGAAGCTTTCTTT.

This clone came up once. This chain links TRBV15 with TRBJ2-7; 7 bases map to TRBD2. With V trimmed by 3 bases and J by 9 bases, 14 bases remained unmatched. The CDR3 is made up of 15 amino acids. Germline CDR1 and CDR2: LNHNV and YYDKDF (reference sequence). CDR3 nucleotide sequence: TGTGCCACCAGCAGGGGGGGAGCGGGATCCCTAGGGCAGTACTTC. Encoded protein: CATSRGGAGSLGQYF.

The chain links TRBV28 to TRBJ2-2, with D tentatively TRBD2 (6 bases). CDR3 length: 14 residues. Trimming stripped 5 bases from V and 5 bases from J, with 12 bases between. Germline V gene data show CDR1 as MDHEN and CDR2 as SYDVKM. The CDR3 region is CASSLFRGTGELFF. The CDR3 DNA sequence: TGTGCCAGCAGTCTGTTCCGGGGGACCGGGGAGCTGTTTTTT.

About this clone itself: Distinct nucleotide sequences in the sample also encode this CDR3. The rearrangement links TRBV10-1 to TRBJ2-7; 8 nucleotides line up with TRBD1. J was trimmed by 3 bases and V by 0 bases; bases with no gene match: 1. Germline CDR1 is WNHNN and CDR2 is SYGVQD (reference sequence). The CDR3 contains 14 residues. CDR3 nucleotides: TGCGCCAGCAGTGAGTCGGGGACAGGCTACGAGCAGTACTTC. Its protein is CASSESGTGYEQYF.

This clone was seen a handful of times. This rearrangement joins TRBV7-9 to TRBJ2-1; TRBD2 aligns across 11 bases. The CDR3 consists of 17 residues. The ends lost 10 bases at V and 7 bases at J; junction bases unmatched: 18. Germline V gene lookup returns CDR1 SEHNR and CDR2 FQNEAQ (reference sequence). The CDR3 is CATAPYSGGASWNEQFF. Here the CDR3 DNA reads TGTGCCACCGCGCCGTATAGCGGGGGGGCCTCATGGAATGAGCAGTTCTTC.

The CDR3 is CASSLVTGEYGYTF. In DNA, the CDR3 is TGCGCCAGCAGCTTGGTAACAGGGGAATATGGCTACACCTTC. J is TRBJ1-2 and V is TRBV5-1; 7 positions match TRBD1. With 0 bases clipped from V and 5 bases from J, the junction kept 4 bases outside the gene matches. CDR1 is SGHRS and CDR2 is YFSETQ in the germline V gene. This CDR3 has 14 residues.

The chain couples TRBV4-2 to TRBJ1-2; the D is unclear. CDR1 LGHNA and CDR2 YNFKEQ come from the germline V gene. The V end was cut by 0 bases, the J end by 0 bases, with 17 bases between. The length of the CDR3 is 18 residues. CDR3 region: CASSQDMASPTTNYGYTF. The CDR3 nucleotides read TGTGCCAGCAGCCAAGATATGGCCAGTCCCACCACTAACTATGGCTACACCTTC.

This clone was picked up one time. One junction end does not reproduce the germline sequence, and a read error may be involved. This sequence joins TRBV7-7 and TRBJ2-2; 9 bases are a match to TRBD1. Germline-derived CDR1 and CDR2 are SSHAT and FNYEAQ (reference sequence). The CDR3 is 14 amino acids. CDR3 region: CASSEGQGSGELFF. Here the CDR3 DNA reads TGTGCTAGCAGTGAGGGACAGGGCTCCGGGGAGCTGTTTTTT.

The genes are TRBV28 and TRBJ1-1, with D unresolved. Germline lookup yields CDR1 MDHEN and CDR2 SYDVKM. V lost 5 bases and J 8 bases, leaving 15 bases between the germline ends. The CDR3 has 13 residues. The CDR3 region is CASSLPGAWEAFF. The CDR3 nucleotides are TGTGCCAGCAGTCTCCCCGGAGCTTGGGAAGCTTTCTTT.